These 25 T cell receptor beta chains were sequenced from one sample in a study of shared clonotypes between healthy human individuals. Assay used: immunoSEQ multiplex PCR; TCRdb lists only in-frame clones, some missing. The sample has under 1,900,000 clones, about 98.5% seen once. Sequenced input: naive CD4+ T cells sorted from blood. The subset was: CD45RA+ positively selected. The receptors derive from a young man in good health.

The chain employs TRBV10-3 and TRBJ2-7; TRBD1 might be the D (6 bases). V was pared by 0 bases and J by 4 bases, with 10 bases between. CDR3 length: 14 residues. Germline lookup yields CDR1 ENHRY and CDR2 SYGVKD. The CDR3 nucleotides read TGTGCCATCAGTGAGTCGGACAGCCGGTACGAGCAGTACTTC. Translating it yields CAISESDSRYEQYF.

The chain uses TRBV4-3 and TRBJ1-4; D is perhaps TRBD1 (5 bases). CDR3 length: 18 amino acids. The V gene lost 1 base and the J gene lost 0 bases, with 15 bases spanning the gap. From germline, CDR1 is LGHNA and CDR2 YSLEER. CDR3 region: CASSQVTGGVATNEKLFF. CDR3 bases: TGCGCCAGCAGCCAAGTTACAGGTGGGGTTGCAACTAATGAAAAACTGTTTTTT.

V usage is TRBV5-1 and J usage is TRBJ2-5; TRBD2 matches at 11 bases. The CDR3 length is 16 residues. Germline trimming cut 0 bases from V and 5 bases from J; bases unmatched to any gene: 6. Looked up from germline, CDR1 is SGHRS and CDR2 is YFSETQ. The CDR3 loop reads CASSLELAGGQETQYF. DNA for the CDR3: TGCGCCAGCAGCTTGGAGCTAGCGGGAGGTCAGGAGACCCAGTACTTC.

The rearrangement uses TRBV5-1 and TRBJ2-5; D remains ambiguous. Germline V gene lookup returns CDR1 SGHRS and CDR2 YFSETQ. V was pared by 1 base and J by 3 bases, with 13 bases between. The CDR3 extends over 15 amino acids. CDR3 nucleotides: TGCGCCAGCAGCTTGACTCGACGTTTCAAAGAGACCCAGTACTTC. Its translation: CASSLTRRFKETQYF. Based on the CDR3 plus reference TRBV5-1 and TRBJ2-5, the full variable domain is KAGVTQTPRYLIKTRGQQVTLSCSPISGHRSVSWYQQTPGQGLQFLFEYFSETQRNKGNFPGRFSGRQFSNSRSEMNVSTLELGDSALYLCASSLTRRFKETQYFGPGTRLLVL.

The chain is built from TRBV7-7 and TRBJ2-2; 8 bases line up with TRBD1. V gave up 4 bases and J gave up 0 bases; unmatched junction bases: 7. This CDR3 has 17 residues. Germline V gives CDR1 SSHAT, CDR2 FNYEAQ (reference sequence). The CDR3, as DNA: TGTGCCAGCAGCTGGAGGGAGACAGGGGCGAACACCGGGGAGCTGTTTTTT. Its translation is CASSWRETGANTGELFF.

J is TRBJ2-1 and V is TRBV29-1, with D possibly being TRBD1 (5 bases). Trimming took off 4 bases at V and 2 bases at J, with 9 bases between the two ends. Per germline, CDR1 SQVTM and CDR2 ANQGSEA. The CDR3 extends over 13 amino acids. CDR3 sequence (DNA): TGCAGCGTTGCACAACAGGCCTACAATGAGCAGTTCTTC. Amino acids: CSVAQQAYNEQFF.

The genes are TRBV6-5 and TRBJ2-7, with TRBD2 matching 11 bases. The V gene end was trimmed by 6 bases and the J gene end by 5 bases; junction bases not matched to a gene: 9. The CDR3 has 15 amino acids. The germline gives CDR1 MNHEY, CDR2 SVGAGI. CDR3 region: CASSPTSGRSNEQYF. The CDR3 region has the DNA TGTGCCAGCAGCCCCACTAGCGGGAGAAGCAACGAGCAGTACTTC.

The chain joins TRBV5-4 to TRBJ2-2; 9 nucleotides align to TRBD1. CDR1 and CDR2 (germline): SGHNT, YYREEE (reference sequence). V shed 4 bases, J shed 0 bases, and the junction held 4 bases outside the gene matches. The CDR3 contains 16 residues. The CDR3 sequence is CASSAGTGSNTGELFF. CDR3 sequence (DNA): TGTGCCAGCAGCGCCGGGACAGGGTCGAACACCGGGGAGCTGTTTTTT.

The DNA for the CDR3 is TGTGCCTGGAGTGTACGTAGGCGGGAAGGCGAGCAGTTCTTC. Translation gives CAWSVRRREGEQFF. This sequence joins TRBV30 and TRBJ2-1; possible D gene TRBD2, 6 bases. V lost 0 bases, J lost 10 bases, and 16 bases lay in between. Germline V gives CDR1 GTSNPN, CDR2 SVGIG (reference sequence). This CDR3 has 14 residues.

The chain is built from TRBV7-9 and TRBJ2-7; D gene ambiguous. In germline, CDR1 is SEHNR, CDR2 FQNEAQ (reference sequence). There are 13 residues in the CDR3. V lost 2 bases and J lost 5, with 10 bases in between. The CDR3 sequence is CASSLPPSNEQYF. DNA for the CDR3: TGTGCCAGCAGCTTACCCCCGAGCAACGAGCAGTACTTC.

Written as DNA, the CDR3 is TGTGCCAGCAGCTTGGCGCGGGAGGTAGATACGCAGTATTTT. Translating it yields CASSLAREVDTQYF. The chain recombines TRBV5-5 with TRBJ2-3, with 8 bases lining up with TRBD2. CDR1 SGHKS and CDR2 YYEKEE come from the germline V gene (reference sequence). V shed 0 bases, J shed 5 bases, and the junction held 2 bases outside the gene matches. The CDR3 has 14 residues.

V is TRBV2 and J is TRBJ1-1; weak D call: TRBD1 (5 bases). Germline CDR1 SNHLY, CDR2 FYNNEI. This CDR3 has 14 residues. V gave up 6 bases and J gave up 2 bases, with 13 bases separating them. The CDR3 region has the DNA TGTGCCAGCAGCTATAGACAGATAAACACTGAAGCTTTCTTT. The encoded protein is CASSYRQINTEAFF.

This chain links TRBV5-4 with TRBJ1-4, with D perhaps TRBD1 (6 bases). CDR3 length: 14 residues. The germline V gene encodes CDR1 SGHNT and CDR2 YYREEE (reference sequence). The V and J ends lost 3 bases and 6 bases respectively, with 12 bases between them. The CDR3 loop is CASSSGASDEKLFF. In DNA form, the CDR3 reads TGTGCCAGCAGCTCAGGGGCATCGGATGAAAAACTGTTTTTT.

The genes are TRBV6-1 and TRBJ2-7; possibly TRBD2 for D (5 bases). CDR3 length: 12 amino acids. CDR1 is MNHNS and CDR2 is SASEGT in the germline V gene. With 6 bases removed from V and 3 bases from J, the gap between germline ends came to 9 bases. The CDR3 is CASSLTSYEQYF. The CDR3 nucleotides read TGTGCCAGCAGCCTTACTAGCTACGAGCAGTACTTC.

The gene calls are TRBV7-9 and TRBJ1-4, with D unresolved. CDR3 length equals 19 residues. Looked up from germline, CDR1 is SEHNR and CDR2 is FQNEAQ (reference sequence). V was shortened by 3 bases and J by 7 bases, with 27 bases between the two germline ends. The DNA for the CDR3 is TGTGCCAGCAGCTTTGTTCCAAGGGCCGGCCAAACCGAGGCTGAAAAACTGTTTTTT. Translated, it gives CASSFVPRAGQTEAEKLFF.

Note on this clone: The sample has other DNA sequences that encode this CDR3 too. This chain links TRBV5-6 with TRBJ2-2, with D uncertain. The CDR3 runs 12 residues. From germline, CDR1 is SGHDT and CDR2 YYEEEE. Between the trimmed V and J ends, which lost 1 base and 6 bases, there was a span of 4 bases. The DNA of the CDR3 is TGTGCCAGCAGCTTGTTATCCGGGGAGCTGTTTTTT. Encoded protein: CASSLLSGELFF.

V and J are TRBV5-1 and TRBJ2-2; 12 bases line up with TRBD2. This CDR3 region has 14 residues. Trimming removed 4 bases from V and 8 bases from J; junction bases left unmatched: 3. The V gene's germline CDR1 is SGHRS and CDR2 YFSETQ. CDR3 in amino acids: CASSPGLAGGELFF. The CDR3 coding sequence is TGCGCCAGCAGCCCAGGACTAGCGGGAGGGGAGCTGTTTTTT.

This clone is a singleton in its sample. The identical CDR3 is also encoded by other nucleotide sequences in the sample. The V and J genes are TRBV5-1 and TRBJ2-5; D is unclear. The V gene lost 0 bases and the J gene lost 2 bases, with 5 bases spanning the gap. Germline V CDR1 and CDR2: SGHRS, YFSETQ. The CDR3 sequence is 13 residues long. CDR3 loop: CASSLGVQETQYF. The DNA for the CDR3 is TGCGCCAGCAGCTTGGGCGTTCAAGAGACCCAGTACTTC.

This clone was seen only once. CDR3 DNA sequence: TGTGCCAGCAGCCCCCGGCCGGATATTGCAACTAATGAAAAACTGTTTTTT. Amino acid sequence: CASSPRPDIATNEKLFF. The V call is TRBV7-9, the J call TRBJ1-4, with unresolved D. Germline V CDR1 and CDR2: SEHNR, FQNEAQ (reference sequence). This CDR3 has 17 amino acids. The V and J ends lost 5 bases and 0 bases respectively, with 16 bases between them.

V and J are TRBV6-1 and TRBJ1-2; D unclear. V was pared by 0 bases and J by 7 bases, with 12 bases between. The CDR3 consists of 14 residues. CDR1 MNHNS and CDR2 SASEGT come from the germline V gene. Written as DNA, the CDR3 is TGTGCCAGCAGTGAAGCACGGGCCACTAGTGGCTACACCTTC. This codes for CASSEARATSGYTF.

This clone occurred once. The chain carries TRBV11-2 and TRBJ1-1; the match to TRBD1 covers 7 bases. Per germline, CDR1 SGHAT and CDR2 FQNNGV. The CDR3 is made up of 15 amino acids. J lost 0 bases, V lost 4 bases, and 5 bases had no gene match. DNA of the CDR3: TGTGCCAGCAGCTACGACAGGGCAATGAACACTGAAGCTTTCTTT. Encoded protein: CASSYDRAMNTEAFF.

V is TRBV5-4 and J is TRBJ2-5, with a possible D match to TRBD2 (6 bases). The CDR3 consists of 16 residues. Germline CDR1 is SGHNT and CDR2 is YYREEE (reference sequence). V was cut by 0 bases and J by 5 bases, with 17 bases left in between. The CDR3 loop reads CASSLGQGGIVETQYF. CDR3 DNA: TGTGCCAGCAGCTTGGGCCAGGGCGGGATTGTGGAGACCCAGTACTTC.

The V gene is TRBV6-1, the J gene TRBJ2-5; tentatively, D is TRBD1 (6 bases). Trimming cost V 5 bases and J 5 bases, with 15 bases left between them. Germline V gives CDR1 MNHNS, CDR2 SASEGT. The CDR3 contains 14 residues. This chain's CDR3 is CASSLQGSVETQYF. In nucleotides, the CDR3 is TGTGCCAGCAGTCTACAGGGTTCGGTCGAGACCCAGTACTTC.

The chain combines TRBV30 with TRBJ2-4, with D unclear. Trimming took off 2 bases at V and 11 bases at J, with 13 bases between the two ends. CDR1 is GTSNPN, CDR2 SVGIG, per germline (reference sequence). The CDR3 runs to 12 residues. The CDR3 reads CAWSLSSGFQYF. Written as DNA, the CDR3 is TGTGCCTGGAGTCTTAGCTCCGGGTTTCAGTACTTC.

The genes are TRBV28 and TRBJ1-5; tentatively, D is TRBD1 (5 bases). CDR3 size: 15 residues. Trimming removed 4 bases at V and 2 bases at J, with 12 bases between. The germline gives CDR1 MDHEN, CDR2 SYDVKM. This CDR3 reads CASSSPGRGNQPQHF. In DNA form, the CDR3 reads TGTGCCAGCAGTTCCCCGGGACGAGGCAATCAGCCCCAGCATTTT.